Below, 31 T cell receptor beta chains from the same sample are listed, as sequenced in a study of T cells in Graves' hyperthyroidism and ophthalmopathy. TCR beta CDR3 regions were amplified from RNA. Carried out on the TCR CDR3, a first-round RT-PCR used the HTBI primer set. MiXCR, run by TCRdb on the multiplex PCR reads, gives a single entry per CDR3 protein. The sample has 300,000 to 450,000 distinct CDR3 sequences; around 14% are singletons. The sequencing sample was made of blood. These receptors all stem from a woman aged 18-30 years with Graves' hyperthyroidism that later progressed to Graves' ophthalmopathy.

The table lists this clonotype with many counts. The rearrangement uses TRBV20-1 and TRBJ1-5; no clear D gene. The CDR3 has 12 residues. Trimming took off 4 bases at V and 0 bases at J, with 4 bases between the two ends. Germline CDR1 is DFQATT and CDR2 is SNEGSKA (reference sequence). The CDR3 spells CSATDSNQPQHF. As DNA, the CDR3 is TGCAGTGCTACGGATAGCAATCAGCCCCAGCATTTT.

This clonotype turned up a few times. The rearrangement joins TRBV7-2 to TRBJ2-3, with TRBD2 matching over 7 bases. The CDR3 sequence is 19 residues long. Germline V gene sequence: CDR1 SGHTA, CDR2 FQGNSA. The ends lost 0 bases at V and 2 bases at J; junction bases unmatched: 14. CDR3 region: CASSLAVGGVAGYTDTQYF. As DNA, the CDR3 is TGTGCCAGCAGCTTAGCGGTTGGGGGGGTCGCGGGCTACACAGATACGCAGTATTTT.

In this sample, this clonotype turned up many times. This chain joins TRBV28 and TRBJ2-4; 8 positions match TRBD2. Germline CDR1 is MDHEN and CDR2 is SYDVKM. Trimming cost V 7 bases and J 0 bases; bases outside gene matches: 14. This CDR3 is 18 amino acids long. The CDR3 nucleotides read TGTGCCAGCAATCCTAGGTCTTATAGCGGGATAGCCAAAAACATTCAGTACTTC. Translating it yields CASNPRSYSGIAKNIQYF.

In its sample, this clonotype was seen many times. CDR3 DNA: TGTGCCAGCAGCAGCCTCAGGAATCAGCCCCAGCATTTT. Its translation is CASSSLRNQPQHF. V gene TRBV28 combines with J gene TRBJ1-5, with unresolved D. Per the germline V gene, CDR1 is MDHEN and CDR2 is SYDVKM. This CDR3 spans 13 amino acids. Trimming stripped 6 bases from V and 4 bases from J, with 10 bases between. The variable domain in full, with the rest retrieved from reference TRBV28 and TRBJ1-5, is DVKVTQSSRYLVKRTGEKVFLECVQDMDHENMFWYRQDPGLGLRLIYFSYDVKMKEKGDIPEGYSVSREKKERFSLILESASTNQTSMYLCASSSLRNQPQHFGDGTRLSIL.

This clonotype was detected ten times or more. DNA for the CDR3: TGTGCCAGCAGCACGGGACTAGCGGAGGGCCAGCCCTACAATGAGCAGTTCTTC. This translates into CASSTGLAEGQPYNEQFF. This chain uses TRBV7-6 with TRBJ2-1, with TRBD2 identical over 11 bases. With 5 bases clipped from V and 2 bases from J, the junction kept 11 bases outside the gene matches. Per germline, CDR1 SGHVS and CDR2 FNYEAQ. The CDR3 covers 18 residues.

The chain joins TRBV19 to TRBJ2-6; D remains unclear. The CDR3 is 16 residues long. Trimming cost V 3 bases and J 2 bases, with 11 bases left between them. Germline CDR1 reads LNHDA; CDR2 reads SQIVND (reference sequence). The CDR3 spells CASSMKATPGANVLTF. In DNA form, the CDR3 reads TGTGCCAGTAGTATGAAGGCTACCCCTGGGGCCAACGTCCTGACTTTC.

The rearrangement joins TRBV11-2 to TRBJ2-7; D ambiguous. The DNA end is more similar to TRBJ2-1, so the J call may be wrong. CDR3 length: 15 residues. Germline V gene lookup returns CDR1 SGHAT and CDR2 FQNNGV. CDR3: CASRSLRQNLYEQFF. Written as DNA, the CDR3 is TGTGCCAGCAGGTCCCTTAGGCAGAATCTTTACGAGCAGTTCTTC.

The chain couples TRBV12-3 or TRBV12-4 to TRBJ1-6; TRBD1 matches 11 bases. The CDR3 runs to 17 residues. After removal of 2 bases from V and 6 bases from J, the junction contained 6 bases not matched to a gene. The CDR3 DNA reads TGTGCCAGCAGTTTATCTGGACAGGGGGCTTTTAATTCACCCCTCCACTTT. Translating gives CASSLSGQGAFNSPLHF.

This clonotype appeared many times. This chain's CDR3 is CASSEALDRYSSYEQYF. In DNA form, the CDR3 reads TGTGCCAGCAGTGAAGCGTTGGACCGATACAGCTCCTACGAGCAGTACTTC. The gene calls are TRBV2 and TRBJ2-7; unclear D gene. From germline, CDR1 is SNHLY and CDR2 FYNNEI. The length of the CDR3 is 17 residues. Trimming took 0 bases from V and 0 from J, leaving 15 bases between them.

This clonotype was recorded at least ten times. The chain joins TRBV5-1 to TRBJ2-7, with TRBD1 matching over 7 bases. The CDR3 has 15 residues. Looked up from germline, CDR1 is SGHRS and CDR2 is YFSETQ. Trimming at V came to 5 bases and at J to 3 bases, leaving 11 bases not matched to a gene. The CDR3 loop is CASRTTGEIRYEQYF. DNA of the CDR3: TGCGCCAGCAGAACAACAGGGGAGATCCGCTACGAGCAGTACTTC.

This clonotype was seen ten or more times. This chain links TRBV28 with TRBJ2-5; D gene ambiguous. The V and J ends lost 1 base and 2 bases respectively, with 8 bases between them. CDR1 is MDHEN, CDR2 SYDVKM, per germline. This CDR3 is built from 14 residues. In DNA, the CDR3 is TGTGCCAGCAGTTTATATGGCTATCAAGAGACCCAGTACTTC. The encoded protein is CASSLYGYQETQYF.

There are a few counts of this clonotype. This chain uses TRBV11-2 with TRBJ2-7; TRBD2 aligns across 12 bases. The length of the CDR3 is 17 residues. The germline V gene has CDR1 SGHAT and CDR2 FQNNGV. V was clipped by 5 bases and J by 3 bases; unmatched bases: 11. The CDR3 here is CASSLRTSGTQFYEQYF. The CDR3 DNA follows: TGTGCCAGCAGCCTTAGGACTAGCGGGACCCAGTTCTACGAGCAGTACTTC.

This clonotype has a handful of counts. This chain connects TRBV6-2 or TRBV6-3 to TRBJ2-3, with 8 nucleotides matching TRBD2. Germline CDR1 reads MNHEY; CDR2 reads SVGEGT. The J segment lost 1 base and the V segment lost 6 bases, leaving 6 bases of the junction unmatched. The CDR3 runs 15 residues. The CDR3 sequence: CASSLSGKRTDTQYF. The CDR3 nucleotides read TGTGCCAGCAGCCTTAGCGGGAAGCGCACAGATACGCAGTATTTT.

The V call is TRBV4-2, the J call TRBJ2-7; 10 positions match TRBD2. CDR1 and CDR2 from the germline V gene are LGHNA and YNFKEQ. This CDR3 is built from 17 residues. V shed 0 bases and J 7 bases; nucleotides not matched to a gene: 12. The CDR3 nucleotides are TGTGCCAGCAGCCAAGAGGCTAGCGGGAGCGCGGGGGGGGAGCAGTACTTC. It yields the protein CASSQEASGSAGGEQYF.

This CDR3 is CSASVFRYRPKTNEKLFF. In nucleotides, the CDR3 is TGCAGTGCTAGCGTGTTTAGATACCGACCGAAAACTAATGAAAAACTGTTTTTT. J is TRBJ1-4 and V is TRBV20-1; D remains unclear. CDR3 length equals 18 residues. CDR1 and CDR2 (germline): DFQATT, SNEGSKA (reference sequence). V dropped 3 bases and J dropped 1 base, with 21 bases sitting between them.

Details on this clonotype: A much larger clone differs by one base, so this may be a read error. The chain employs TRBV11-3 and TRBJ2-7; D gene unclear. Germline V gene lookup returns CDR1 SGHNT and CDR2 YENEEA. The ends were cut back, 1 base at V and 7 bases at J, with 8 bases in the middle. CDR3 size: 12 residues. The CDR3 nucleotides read TGTGCCAGCAGCTTAGTAGATTATGAGCAGTACTTC. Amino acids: CASSLVDYEQYF.

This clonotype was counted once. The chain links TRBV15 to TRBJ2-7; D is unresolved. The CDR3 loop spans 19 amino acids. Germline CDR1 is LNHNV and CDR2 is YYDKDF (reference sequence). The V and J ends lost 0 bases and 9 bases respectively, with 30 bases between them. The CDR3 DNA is TGTGCCACCAGCAGAGACCCTGTGGGGTTTACGACCCGAACCGCCGGGCAGTACTTC. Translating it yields CATSRDPVGFTTRTAGQYF.

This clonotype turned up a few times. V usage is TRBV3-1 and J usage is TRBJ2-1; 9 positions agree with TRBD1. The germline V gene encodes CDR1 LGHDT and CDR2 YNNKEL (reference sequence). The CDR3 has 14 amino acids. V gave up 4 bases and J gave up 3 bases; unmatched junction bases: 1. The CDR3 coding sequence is TGTGCCAGCAGCCCGACAGGGGGCTACAATGAGCAGTTCTTC. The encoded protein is CASSPTGGYNEQFF.

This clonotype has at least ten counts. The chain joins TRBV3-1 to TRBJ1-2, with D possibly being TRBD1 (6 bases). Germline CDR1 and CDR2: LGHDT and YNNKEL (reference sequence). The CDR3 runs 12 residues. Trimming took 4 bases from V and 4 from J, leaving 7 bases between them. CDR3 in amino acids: CASSPGAYGYTF. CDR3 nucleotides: TGTGCCAGCAGCCCAGGGGCCTATGGCTACACCTTC.

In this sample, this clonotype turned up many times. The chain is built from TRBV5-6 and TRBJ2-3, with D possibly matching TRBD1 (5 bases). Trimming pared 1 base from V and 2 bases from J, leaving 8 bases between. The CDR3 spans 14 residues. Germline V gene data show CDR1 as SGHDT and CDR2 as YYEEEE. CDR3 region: CASSLFGATDTQYF. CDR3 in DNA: TGTGCCAGCAGCTTGTTTGGGGCCACAGATACGCAGTATTTT.

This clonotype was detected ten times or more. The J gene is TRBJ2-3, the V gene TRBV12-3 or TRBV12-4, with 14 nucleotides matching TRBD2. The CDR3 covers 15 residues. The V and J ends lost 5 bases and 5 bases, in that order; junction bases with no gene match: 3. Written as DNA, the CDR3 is TGTGCCAGCAGTCGACTAGCGGGAGGGCGAGATACGCAGTATTTT. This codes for CASSRLAGGRDTQYF.

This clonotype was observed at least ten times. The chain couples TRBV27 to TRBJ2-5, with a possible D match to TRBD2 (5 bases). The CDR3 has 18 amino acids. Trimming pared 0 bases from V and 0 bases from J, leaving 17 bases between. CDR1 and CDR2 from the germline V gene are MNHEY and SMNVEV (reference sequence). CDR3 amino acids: CASSLSIPRADYQETQYF. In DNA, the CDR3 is TGTGCCAGCAGTTTATCTATCCCCCGAGCGGATTACCAAGAGACCCAGTACTTC.

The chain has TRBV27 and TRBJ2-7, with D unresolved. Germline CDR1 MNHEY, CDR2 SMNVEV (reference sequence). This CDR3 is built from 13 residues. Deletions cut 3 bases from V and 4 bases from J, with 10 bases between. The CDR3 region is CASSLHSRYEQYF. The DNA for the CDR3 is TGTGCCAGCAGTTTGCACAGCAGATACGAGCAGTACTTC.

CDR3 bases: TGTGCCAGCAGCTTAGGGTGGGGCGACCAAGAGACCCAGTACTTC. Amino acid sequence: CASSLGWGDQETQYF. V gene TRBV7-9 combines with J gene TRBJ2-5; possibly TRBD1 for D (5 bases). Germline values: CDR1 SEHNR, CDR2 FQNEAQ (reference sequence). The length of the CDR3 is 15 residues. V lost 1 base to trimming and J lost 0 bases, with 9 bases between them.

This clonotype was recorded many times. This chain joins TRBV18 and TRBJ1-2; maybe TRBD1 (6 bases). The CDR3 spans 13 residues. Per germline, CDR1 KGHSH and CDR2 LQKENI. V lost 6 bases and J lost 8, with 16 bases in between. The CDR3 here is CASSPGTTGGYTF. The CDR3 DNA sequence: TGTGCCAGCTCGCCAGGGACTACAGGGGGCTACACCTTC.

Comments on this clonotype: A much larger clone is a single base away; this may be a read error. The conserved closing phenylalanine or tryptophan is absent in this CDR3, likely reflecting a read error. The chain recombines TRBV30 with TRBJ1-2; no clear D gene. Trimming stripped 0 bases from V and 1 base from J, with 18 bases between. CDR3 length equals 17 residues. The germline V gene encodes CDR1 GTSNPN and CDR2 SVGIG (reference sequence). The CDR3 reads CAWSVIRPAARNYGYTL. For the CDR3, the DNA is TGTGCCTGGAGTGTAATCCGCCCGGCGGCTCGTAACTATGGCTACACCCTC.

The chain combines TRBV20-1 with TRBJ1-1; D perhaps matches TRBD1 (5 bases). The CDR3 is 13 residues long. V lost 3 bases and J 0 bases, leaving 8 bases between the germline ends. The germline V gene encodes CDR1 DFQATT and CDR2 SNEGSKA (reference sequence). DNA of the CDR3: TGCAGTGCTAGCCCGGGACTGAACACTGAAGCTTTCTTT. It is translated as CSASPGLNTEAFF.

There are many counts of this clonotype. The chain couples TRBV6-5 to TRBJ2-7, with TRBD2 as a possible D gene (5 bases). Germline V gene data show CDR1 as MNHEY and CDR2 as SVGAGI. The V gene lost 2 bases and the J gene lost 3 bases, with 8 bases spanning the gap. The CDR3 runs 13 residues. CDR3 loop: CASSYRENYEQYF. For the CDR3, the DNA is TGTGCCAGCAGTTACAGGGAGAACTACGAGCAGTACTTC.

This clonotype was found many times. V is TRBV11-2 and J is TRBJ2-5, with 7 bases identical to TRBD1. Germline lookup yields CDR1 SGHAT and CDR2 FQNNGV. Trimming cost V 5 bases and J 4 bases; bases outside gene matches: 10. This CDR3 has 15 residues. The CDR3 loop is CASSLRQGVGETQYF. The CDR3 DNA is TGTGCCAGCAGCCTTCGACAGGGTGTAGGAGAGACCCAGTACTTC.

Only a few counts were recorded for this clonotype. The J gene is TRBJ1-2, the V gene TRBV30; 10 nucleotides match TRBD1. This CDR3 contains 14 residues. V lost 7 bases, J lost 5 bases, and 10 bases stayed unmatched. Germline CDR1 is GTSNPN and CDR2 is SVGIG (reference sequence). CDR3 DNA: TGTGCCTCCGCGGACAGGGGGAACCATTATGGCTACACCTTC. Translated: CASADRGNHYGYTF.

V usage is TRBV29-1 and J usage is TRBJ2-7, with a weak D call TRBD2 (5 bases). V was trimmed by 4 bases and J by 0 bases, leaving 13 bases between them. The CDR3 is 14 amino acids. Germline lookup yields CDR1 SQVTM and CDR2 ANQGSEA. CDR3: CSVVRGTSSYEQYF. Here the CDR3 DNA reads TGCAGCGTTGTCCGGGGAACTAGCTCCTACGAGCAGTACTTC.